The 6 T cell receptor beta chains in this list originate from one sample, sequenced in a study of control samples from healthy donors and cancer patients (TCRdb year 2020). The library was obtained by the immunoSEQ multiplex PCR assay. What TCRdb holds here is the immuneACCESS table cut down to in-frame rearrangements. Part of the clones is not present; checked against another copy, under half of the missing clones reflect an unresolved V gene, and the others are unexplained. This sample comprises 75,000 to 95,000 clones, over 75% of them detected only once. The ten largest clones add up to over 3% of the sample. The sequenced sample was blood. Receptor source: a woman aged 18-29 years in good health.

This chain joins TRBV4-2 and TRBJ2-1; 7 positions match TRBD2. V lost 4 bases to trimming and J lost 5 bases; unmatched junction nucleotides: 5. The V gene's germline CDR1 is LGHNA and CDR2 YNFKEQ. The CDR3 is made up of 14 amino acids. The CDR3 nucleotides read TGTGCCAGCAGCCTTGGGCTAGCGGACAATGAGCAGTTCTTC. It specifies CASSLGLADNEQFF.

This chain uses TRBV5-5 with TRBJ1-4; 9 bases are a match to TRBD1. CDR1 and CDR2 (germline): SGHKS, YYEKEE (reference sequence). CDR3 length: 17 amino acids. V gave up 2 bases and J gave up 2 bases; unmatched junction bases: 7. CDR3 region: CASSLRQGGGTNEKLFF. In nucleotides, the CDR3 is TGTGCCAGCAGCTTAAGACAGGGGGGCGGGACTAATGAAAAACTGTTTTTT.

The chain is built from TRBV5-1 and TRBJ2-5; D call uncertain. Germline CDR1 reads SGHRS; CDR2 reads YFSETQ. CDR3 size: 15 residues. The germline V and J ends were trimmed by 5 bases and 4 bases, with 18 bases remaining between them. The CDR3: CASRALTGEVETQYF. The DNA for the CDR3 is TGCGCCAGCAGGGCTCTGACCGGAGAGGTAGAGACCCAGTACTTC.

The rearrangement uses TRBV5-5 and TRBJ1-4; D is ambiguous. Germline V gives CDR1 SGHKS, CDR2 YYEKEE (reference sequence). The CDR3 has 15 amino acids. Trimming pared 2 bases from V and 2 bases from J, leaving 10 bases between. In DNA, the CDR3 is TGTGCCAGCAGCTTCGGGTGGAATACTAATGAAAAACTGTTTTTT. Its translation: CASSFGWNTNEKLFF.

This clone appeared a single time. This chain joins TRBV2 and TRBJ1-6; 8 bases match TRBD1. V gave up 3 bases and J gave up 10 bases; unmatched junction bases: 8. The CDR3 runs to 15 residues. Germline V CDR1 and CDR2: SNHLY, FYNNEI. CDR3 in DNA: TGTGCCAGCAGTGATCACGGACAGGGATTATCACCCCTCCACTTT. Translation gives CASSDHGQGLSPLHF.

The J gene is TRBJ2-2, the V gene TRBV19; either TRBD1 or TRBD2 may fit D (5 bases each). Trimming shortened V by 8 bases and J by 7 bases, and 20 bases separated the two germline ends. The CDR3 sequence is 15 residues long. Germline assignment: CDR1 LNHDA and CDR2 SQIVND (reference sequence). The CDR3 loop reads CASFPRGREGGELFF. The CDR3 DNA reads TGTGCCAGTTTCCCACGGGGCAGGGAAGGCGGGGAGCTGTTTTTT.